These T cell receptor beta chains were read from a single sample in a study of graft-versus-host responses after intestinal transplantation. Their cognate antigens are unknown. Measured with immunoSEQ multiplex PCR; TCRdb has only the in-frame clones, and not every one. The sample has some 140,000 clones, roughly nine tenths seen once; the top ten hold over 0.15%. Sequenced material: unstimulated CD4+ T cells sorted from spleen or lymph node cells, taken before intestinal transplant. All receptors come from a human donor who received an intestinal transplant. The CDR3 runs from the conserved cysteine through the conserved F or W. D genes are given only for firm matches. Size values are once, few and many counts, or a class for expanded clones, and some rows have none.

j_gene	v_gene	d_gene	abundance	CDR3aa	CDR3nt
TRBJ2-2	TRBV5-6	-	-	CASSLGFRTAGELFF	TGTGCCAGCAGCTTGGGATTCAGGACAGCTGGGGAGCTGTTTTTT
TRBJ2-4	TRBV7-8	TRBD2	-	CASSLQPTSFHSKNIQYF	TGTGCCAGCAGCTTACAGCCGACTAGCTTTCACTCCAAAAACATTCAGTACTTC
TRBJ2-1	TRBV6-1	-	-	CASKWVETLNEQFF	TGTGCCAGCAAGTGGGTAGAAACCCTAAATGAGCAGTTCTTC
TRBJ1-4	TRBV11-2	TRBD1	-	CASSHPRGQGGLNEKLFF	TGTGCCAGCAGCCACCCGAGGGGGCAGGGAGGACTTAATGAAAAACTGTTTTTT
TRBJ2-7	TRBV6-1	TRBD2	-	CAVSRPSGGPYEQYF	TGTGCCGTATCACGACCTAGCGGGGGGCCGTACGAGCAGTACTTC
TRBJ1-2	TRBV18	-	-	CASSPGSNYGYTF	TGTGCCAGCTCACCTGGGAGTAACTATGGCTACACCTTC
TRBJ2-1	TRBV25-1	TRBD2	-	CASSLVAGDYNEQFF	TGTGCCAGCAGTCTAGTAGCGGGGGACTACAATGAGCAGTTCTTC
TRBJ1-2	TRBV27	-	-	CASSLSGTPGDYGYTF	TGTGCCAGCAGTTTATCTGGGACTCCGGGGGACTATGGCTACACCTTC
TRBJ1-1	TRBV30	TRBD1	-	CAWSADRGPAFF	TGTGCCTGGAGTGCTGACAGGGGGCCGGCTTTCTTT
TRBJ1-4	TRBV19	-	-	CASRDRANEKLFF	TGTGCCAGTAGGGACAGAGCTAATGAAAAACTGTTTTTT
TRBJ1-5	TRBV9	-	-	CASGQNQPQHF	TGTGCCAGCGGACAGAATCAGCCCCAGCATTTT
TRBJ2-3	TRBV4-2	TRBD2	-	CASSQETSGATKGF	TGTGCCAGCAGCCAAGAGACGAGCGGGGCGACAAAGGGTTTT
TRBJ2-3	TRBV5-4	-	-	CASIPVGVAAIPHTQYF	TGTGCCAGCATCCCTGTGGGCGTAGCGGCTATCCCCCATACGCAGTATTTT
TRBJ2-7	TRBV5-1	-	-	CASTPIPGPYEQYF	TGCGCCAGCACCCCAATCCCGGGCCCCTACGAGCAGTACTTC
TRBJ1-1	TRBV5-1	-	-	CASSLGGGGTEAFF	TGCGCCAGCAGCTTAGGGGGAGGGGGCACTGAAGCTTTCTTT
TRBJ2-2	TRBV7-3	TRBD1	-	CASSLSNRGTAGELFF	TGTGCCAGCAGCTTAAGCAACAGGGGGACGGCCGGGGAGCTGTTTTTT
TRBJ1-2	TRBV18	-	-	CASSPLTAPGGYGYTF	TGTGCCAGCTCACCGCTGACAGCTCCCGGGGGCTATGGCTACACCTTC
TRBJ2-1	TRBV5-1	-	-	CASSLEVQLYNEQFF	TGCGCCAGCAGCTTGGAAGTCCAACTTTACAATGAGCAGTTCTTC
TRBJ2-2	TRBV2	TRBD2	-	CARSSGAVDTGELFF	TGTGCCAGGTCGAGCGGGGCCGTGGACACCGGGGAGCTGTTTTTT
TRBJ1-6	TRBV27	-	-	CASSYILGSPLHF	TGTGCCAGCAGTTATATCCTAGGTTCACCCCTCCACTTT
TRBJ1-2	TRBV19	TRBD1	-	CASSVSGTDVNGYTF	TGTGCCAGTAGTGTCTCCGGGACAGATGTTAATGGCTACACCTTC
TRBJ1-2	TRBV6-5	-	-	CASSEGSNYGYTF	TGTGCCAGCAGTGAAGGCTCTAACTATGGCTACACCTTC
TRBJ2-1	TRBV5-1	-	-	CASSSAGGRNEQFF	TGCGCCAGCAGCTCCGCCGGGGGGCGCAATGAGCAGTTCTTC
TRBJ2-1	TRBV5-4	-	once	CASSLGQAAFNEQFF	TGTGCCAGCAGCCTGGGGCAGGCGGCTTTTAATGAGCAGTTCTTC
TRBJ1-1	TRBV7-9	-	-	CASSLSEGTEAFF	TGTGCCAGCAGCTTATCGGAGGGAACTGAAGCTTTCTTT
TRBJ2-2	TRBV9	TRBD2	-	CASSPGLASTFGTGELFF	TGTGCCAGCAGCCCCGGACTAGCTTCCACTTTTGGCACCGGGGAGCTGTTTTTT